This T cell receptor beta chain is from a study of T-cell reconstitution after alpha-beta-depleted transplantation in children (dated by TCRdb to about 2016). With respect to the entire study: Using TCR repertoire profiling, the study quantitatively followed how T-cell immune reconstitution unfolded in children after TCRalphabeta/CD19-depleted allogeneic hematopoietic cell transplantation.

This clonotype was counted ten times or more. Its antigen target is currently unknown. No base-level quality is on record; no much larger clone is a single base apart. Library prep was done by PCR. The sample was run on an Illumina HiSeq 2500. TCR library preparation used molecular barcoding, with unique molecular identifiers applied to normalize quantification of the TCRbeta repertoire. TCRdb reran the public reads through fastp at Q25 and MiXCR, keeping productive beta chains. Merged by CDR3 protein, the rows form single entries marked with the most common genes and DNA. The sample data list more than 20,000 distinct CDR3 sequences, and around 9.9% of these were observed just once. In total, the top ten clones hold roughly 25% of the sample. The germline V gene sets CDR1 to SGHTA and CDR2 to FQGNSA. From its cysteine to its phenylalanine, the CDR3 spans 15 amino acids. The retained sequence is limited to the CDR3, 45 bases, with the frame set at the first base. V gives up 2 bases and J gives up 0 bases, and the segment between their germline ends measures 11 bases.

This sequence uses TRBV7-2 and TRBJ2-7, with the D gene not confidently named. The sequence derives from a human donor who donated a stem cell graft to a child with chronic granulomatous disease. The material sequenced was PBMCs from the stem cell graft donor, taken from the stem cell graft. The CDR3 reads CASSLSLANSYEQYF. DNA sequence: TGTGCCAGCAGCTTATCGTTAGCCAACTCCTACGAGCAGTACTTC.